Each of the 9 T cell receptor beta chains below was sequenced from the same sample in a study of naive and memory T cell subsets. An equimolar mix of two oligonucleotides served as the beta constant-region primer for TRBC1 and TRBC2. The ligated cDNA underwent four PCR rounds using SP2 and nested alpha and beta constant-region primers. Via MiXCR, TCRdb re-called the UMI-ligation and nested PCR reads, giving one row per CDR3 protein. The top ten hold around 2.8% of the sample, which has roughly 100,000 distinct CDR3 sequences, 13% to 15% seen once. Overall study results and limits: A few larger clonotypes appeared in naive repertoires, especially CD8, possibly memory cells re-expressing CD45RA.

Which antigens these TCRs recognize remains unknown. The sequencing sample was made of naive CD8+ T cells from blood. The receptors originated from a human donor in good health.

This clonotype appeared a few times. The rearrangement uses TRBV12-3 or TRBV12-4 and TRBJ2-6; D gene uncertain. V was clipped by 0 bases and J by 2 bases, with 11 bases between them. This CDR3 contains 17 residues. CDR3 region: CASSLADPLAGANVLTF. Here the CDR3 DNA reads TGTGCCAGCAGTTTAGCGGACCCTTTGGCTGGGGCCAACGTCCTGACTTTC.

This clonotype has only a few counts. The V and J genes are TRBV6-5 and TRBJ1-5, with 7 nucleotides matching TRBD1. After removal of 6 bases from V and 4 bases from J, the junction contained 9 bases not matched to a gene. This CDR3 is built from 15 residues. Germline CDR1 MNHEY, CDR2 SVGAGI. CDR3 sequence (DNA): TGTGCCAGCAGACAGGGGCCTATAGCTAATCAGCCCCAGCATTTT. Protein product: CASRQGPIANQPQHF.

The chain employs TRBV7-9 and TRBJ2-5; a possible D gene is TRBD1 (6 bases). This CDR3 has 14 amino acids. The ends were cut back, 1 base at V and 5 bases at J, with 11 bases in the middle. Germline CDR1 and CDR2: SEHNR and FQNEAQ (reference sequence). The CDR3 region is CASSLVSGDETQYF. In DNA form, the CDR3 reads TGTGCCAGCAGCTTAGTGTCAGGGGATGAGACCCAGTACTTC.

This chain links TRBV10-3 with TRBJ1-5; TRBD1 aligns across 7 bases. CDR1 and CDR2 from the germline V gene are ENHRY and SYGVKD. This CDR3 spans 13 amino acids. The junction had 3 bases not matched to a gene; V was cut back by 4 bases and J by 6 bases. CDR3 loop: CAISGTGAQPQHF. DNA for the CDR3: TGTGCCATCAGTGGAACAGGGGCTCAGCCCCAGCATTTT.

This clonotype was recorded at least ten times. V usage is TRBV27 and J usage is TRBJ2-3; 12 bases line up with TRBD2. This CDR3 comprises 16 residues. Germline values: CDR1 MNHEY, CDR2 SMNVEV (reference sequence). V dropped 6 bases and J dropped 4; count of bases not matched to a gene: 8. CDR3 protein: CASRLLAGGFPDTQYF. The CDR3, as DNA: TGTGCCAGCAGACTCCTAGCGGGAGGGTTCCCAGATACGCAGTATTTT.

The V and J genes are TRBV13 and TRBJ1-5, with a possible D match to TRBD1 (6 bases). This CDR3 is 13 amino acids long. CDR1 is PRHDT, CDR2 FYEKMQ, per germline (reference sequence). Trimming removed 5 bases from V and 6 bases from J, with 11 bases in between. The CDR3 nucleotides read TGTGCCAGCAGCACAGGGCTAGGTCAGCCCCAGCATTTT. It encodes CASSTGLGQPQHF.

This clonotype occurred a few times. This sequence joins TRBV29-1 and TRBJ2-5; D possibly corresponds to TRBD2 (7 bases). Per germline, CDR1 SQVTM and CDR2 ANQGSEA. V lost 8 bases and J lost 5, with 21 bases in between. This CDR3 has 14 amino acids. CDR3 region: CSIRGGGGPETQYF. The CDR3 DNA reads as TGCAGCATCCGGGGAGGGGGGGGGCCCGAGACCCAGTACTTC.

The chain recombines TRBV29-1 with TRBJ2-3, with unresolved D. Germline loops: CDR1 SQVTM, CDR2 ANQGSEA. V shed 3 bases and J shed 5 bases, with 21 bases lying between them. The CDR3 spans 16 residues. This chain's CDR3 is CSVEFVDPPSKDTQYF. The CDR3 nucleotides are TGCAGCGTTGAGTTTGTGGATCCACCTTCCAAAGATACGCAGTATTTT.

The chain couples TRBV12-3 or TRBV12-4 to TRBJ2-3; D may be TRBD1 or TRBD2 (6 bases each). CDR3 length: 15 amino acids. Trimming stripped 4 bases from V and 10 bases from J, with 21 bases between. CDR3 nucleotides: TGTGCCAGCAGTTCAACCGAGGGGGGCCCGGGGGCGCAGTATTTT. Translating it yields CASSSTEGGPGAQYF.